This T cell receptor (beta chain) comes out of a study of PD-1 blockade in classical Hodgkin lymphoma. This CDR3 is built from 15 residues. V gave up 1 base and J gave up 4 bases, with 13 bases separating them. Germline V gives CDR1 SGHKS, CDR2 YYEKEE (reference sequence). Every patient relapsed after autologous stem cell transplantation, and brentuximab vedotin exposure varied. Produced via immunoSEQ multiplex PCR; TCRdb's table is partial and in-frame only. The sample lists fewer than 15,000 clones, over 75% occurring once. The chain couples TRBV5-5 to TRBJ2-3, with D possibly being TRBD2 (5 bases). This TCR derives from a human donor with classical Hodgkin lymphoma. The sequencing here drew on peripheral blood mononuclear cells (PBMCs), taken at baseline. CDR3 in amino acids: CASSLNGDSADTQYF. As DNA, the CDR3 is TGTGCCAGCAGCTTGAATGGGGATAGCGCAGATACGCAGTATTTT.